This entry concerns a single TCR beta chain. What it binds is unknown. Using its own MiXCR run on the 5' RACE reads, TCRdb lists one record per CDR3 protein. The data contain 200,000 to 250,000 distinct CDR3 sequences, approximately 10% of them singletons. This entry is derived from a study of CD8 T cells in ankylosing spondylitis. Study-level results: Disease-linked clones bore a CD8+ phenotype and were relatively rare in peripheral blood.

This CDR3 has 15 residues. The germline V gene encodes CDR1 SNHLY and CDR2 FYNNEI. Trimming took 10 bases from V and 2 from J; bases not matched to a gene: 11. The rearrangement uses TRBV2 and TRBJ1-1, with 9 bases aligning to TRBD1. This clonotype originated in a male donor with ankylosing spondylitis or in good health (not recorded which). Source material: blood, either unsorted or a sorted T cell fraction (not recorded which). The CDR3 reads CATRTGVGANTEAFF. In DNA, the CDR3 is TGTGCCACACGGACAGGGGTAGGGGCAAACACTGAAGCTTTCTTT. Complete variable domain (other parts from reference TRBV2 and TRBJ1-1): EPEVTQTPSHQVTQMGQEVILRCVPISNHLYFYWYRQILGQKVEFLVSFYNNEISEKSEIFDDQFSVERPDGSNFTLKIRSTKLEDSAMYFCATRTGVGANTEAFFGQGTRLTVV.